These 22 T cell receptor beta chains originate from one sample sequenced in a study of blood T cell repertoires in COVID-19 (dated by TCRdb to the early 2020s). The library was produced with the immunoSEQ multiplex PCR assay. What TCRdb holds here is the immuneACCESS table cut down to in-frame rearrangements. Part of the clones is not present; checked against another copy, under half of the missing clones reflect an unresolved V gene, and the others are unexplained. The table for this sample lists just over 650,000 clones; over 80% of them were counted only once. The top ten clonotypes cover roughly 0.26% of the sample. Sequenced input: peripheral blood. These receptors were obtained from a woman aged 18-30 years with acute or convalescent COVID-19.

The chain employs TRBV5-4 and TRBJ2-2; 13 bases align to TRBD2. The CDR3 covers 17 residues. The germline gives CDR1 SGHNT, CDR2 YYREEE (reference sequence). J lost 7 bases, V lost 4 bases, and 10 bases had no gene match. In DNA, the CDR3 is TGTGCCAGCAGCCCCGGGACTAGCGGGGTGACGGGCGGGGAGCTGTTTTTT. It translates to CASSPGTSGVTGGELFF.

This chain uses TRBV15 with TRBJ1-1, with 9 positions matching TRBD1. V trimming: 0 bases; J trimming: 5 bases; junction bases outside the gene matches: 16. The CDR3 is made up of 19 amino acids. Per germline, CDR1 LNHNV and CDR2 YYDKDF (reference sequence). The CDR3 coding sequence is TGTGCCACCAGCAGAGATCTCCGCCGGGCTAACAGGGGGCAAACTGAAGCTTTCTTT. It encodes CATSRDLRRANRGQTEAFF.

V is TRBV11-2 and J is TRBJ1-6, with D hard to call. The ends were cut back, 4 bases at V and 7 bases at J, with 8 bases in the middle. The CDR3 is made up of 13 amino acids. The germline V gene encodes CDR1 SGHAT and CDR2 FQNNGV. This chain's CDR3 is CASSSEYNSPLHF. CDR3 nucleotide sequence: TGTGCCAGCAGCTCTGAGTACAATTCACCCCTCCACTTT.

The chain joins TRBV20-1 to TRBJ1-5, with a possible D match to TRBD1 (5 bases). The germline V gene encodes CDR1 DFQATT and CDR2 SNEGSKA (reference sequence). The CDR3 has 11 amino acids. The CDR3 sequence: CRHRIYQPQHF. DNA for the CDR3: TGCCGACACAGGATTTATCAGCCCCAGCATTTT.

This chain joins TRBV19 and TRBJ2-4, with D perhaps TRBD2 (7 bases). This CDR3 is built from 12 residues. The germline gives CDR1 LNHDA, CDR2 SQIVND (reference sequence). Trimming left V 5 bases short and J 8 bases short, with 10 bases between. CDR3 in DNA: TGTGCCAGTAGTGCCGGGGGGCACATTCAGTACTTC. This encodes CASSAGGHIQYF.

J is TRBJ1-2 and V is TRBV6-4, with 9 nucleotides matching TRBD1. V gave up 10 bases and J gave up 1 base; unmatched junction bases: 7. Germline V gene lookup returns CDR1 MRHNA and CDR2 SNTAGT. This CDR3 contains 14 residues. The CDR3, as DNA: TGTGCCACCAGATCGGGACAGGGTAACTATGGCTACACCTTC. Encoded protein: CATRSGQGNYGYTF.

The CDR3 DNA is TGTGCCAGCAGGGAACAGGGGCTGACTTCCTCTGGAAACACCATATATTTT. Translating it yields CASREQGLTSSGNTIYF. The chain combines TRBV7-2 with TRBJ1-3; 7 bases are shared with TRBD1. CDR3 length equals 17 residues. The trim removed 6 bases at V and 0 bases at J, leaving 11 bases unmatched. Germline values: CDR1 SGHTA, CDR2 FQGNSA.

This clone has only a few counts. V and J are TRBV2 and TRBJ1-2; 9 bases match TRBD1. V shed 5 bases and J 4 bases; nucleotides not matched to a gene: 2. CDR1 and CDR2 from the germline V gene are SNHLY and FYNNEI. CDR3 length equals 13 residues. The CDR3 sequence is CASSTGGGYGYTF. Here the CDR3 DNA reads TGTGCCAGCAGTACAGGGGGCGGCTATGGCTACACCTTC.

In this sample, this clone turned up a few times. This chain uses TRBV5-1 with TRBJ2-2; D is ambiguous. Germline V gene data show CDR1 as SGHRS and CDR2 as YFSETQ. This CDR3 is 16 amino acids long. V was pared by 0 bases and J by 0 bases, with 9 bases between. The CDR3 DNA is TGCGCCAGCAGCTTGGGACTCAAGGCGAACACCGGGGAGCTGTTTTTT. Translated: CASSLGLKANTGELFF.

The V gene is TRBV9, the J gene TRBJ1-1; no clear D. V dropped 0 bases and J dropped 7 bases, with 10 bases sitting between them. The CDR3 sequence is 13 residues long. In germline, CDR1 is SGDLS, CDR2 YYNGEE. The CDR3 protein is CASSVDLTGEAFF. DNA of the CDR3: TGTGCCAGCAGCGTAGACCTCACGGGTGAAGCTTTCTTT.

The chain uses TRBV4-1 and TRBJ2-2; a possible D gene is TRBD2 (6 bases). This CDR3 spans 16 amino acids. With 3 bases removed from V and 3 bases from J, the gap between germline ends came to 14 bases. Per the germline V gene, CDR1 is MGHRA and CDR2 is YSYEKL. CDR3 loop: CASSQARVADTGELFF. The CDR3 bases are TGCGCCAGCAGCCAGGCTCGCGTAGCGGACACCGGGGAGCTGTTTTTT.

This chain uses TRBV5-6 with TRBJ2-2, with 14 bases matching TRBD2. V lost 1 base and J lost 7; bases outside the gene matches: 3. This CDR3 spans 16 amino acids. Germline V gives CDR1 SGHDT, CDR2 YYEEEE. The CDR3 reads CASSLRLAGGHGELFF. The CDR3 nucleotides read TGTGCCAGCAGCTTGCGACTAGCGGGGGGGCACGGGGAGCTGTTTTTT. The variable domain in full, with the rest retrieved from reference TRBV5-6 and TRBJ2-2, is DAGVTQSPTHLIKTRGQQVTLRCSPKSGHDTVSWYQQALGQGPQFIFQYYEEEERQRGNFPDRFSGHQFPNYSSELNVNALLLGDSALYLCASSLRLAGGHGELFFGEGSRLTVL.

In its sample, this clone was seen once. The V and J genes are TRBV4-2 and TRBJ1-2, with 9 bases identical to TRBD1. The CDR3 extends over 16 amino acids. Per germline, CDR1 LGHNA and CDR2 YNFKEQ. Trimming cost V 4 bases and J 0 bases; bases outside gene matches: 6. For the CDR3, the DNA is TGTGCCAGCAGCCTACAGGGGGCTGGTCCTAACTATGGCTACACCTTC. It is translated as CASSLQGAGPNYGYTF.

The chain uses TRBV7-9 and TRBJ1-2; perhaps TRBD1 as D (6 bases). Per germline, CDR1 SEHNR and CDR2 FQNEAQ (reference sequence). The CDR3 runs 16 residues. The ends were cut back, 3 bases at V and 1 base at J, with 15 bases in the middle. CDR3: CASSLWTETLNYGYTF. The CDR3 nucleotides are TGTGCCAGCAGCTTGTGGACAGAGACTCTTAACTATGGCTACACCTTC.

The chain combines TRBV4-1 with TRBJ1-2; D remains ambiguous. CDR1 and CDR2 from the germline V gene are MGHRA and YSYEKL. This CDR3 has 13 residues. The ends were cut back, 2 bases at V and 7 bases at J, with 11 bases in the middle. CDR3 sequence reads: CASSQFGVFGYTF. The CDR3 DNA sequence: TGCGCCAGCAGCCAATTCGGAGTGTTTGGCTACACCTTC.

A single count supports this clone. The gene calls are TRBV7-8 and TRBJ1-1; unclear D gene. Per the germline V gene, CDR1 is SGHVS and CDR2 is FQNEAQ. Trimming left V 1 base short and J 0 bases short, with 6 bases between. The CDR3 covers 14 residues. The CDR3 bases are TGTGCCAGCAGCTTAGGAGGAATGAACACTGAAGCTTTCTTT. Translated, it gives CASSLGGMNTEAFF.

The chain has TRBV9 and TRBJ1-2, with D possibly matching TRBD1 (6 bases). CDR1 and CDR2 (germline): SGDLS, YYNGEE. Trimming left V 4 bases short and J 4 bases short, with 17 bases between. This CDR3 region has 15 residues. The CDR3, as DNA: TGTGCCAGCAGCCCTCGGGACAAAAAAGCCTATGGCTACACCTTC. Translation gives CASSPRDKKAYGYTF.

The V call is TRBV28, the J call TRBJ2-7; the D gene is possibly TRBD1 (6 bases). The V end was cut by 5 bases, the J end by 6 bases, with 14 bases between. Germline V gene lookup returns CDR1 MDHEN and CDR2 SYDVKM. CDR3 length: 13 residues. Here the CDR3 DNA reads TGTGCCAGCAGTCCCCCCCAGGGGACCGAGCAGTACTTC. Residues: CASSPPQGTEQYF. Combining the CDR3 with reference TRBV28 and TRBJ2-7 gives the whole variable domain DVKVTQSSRYLVKRTGEKVFLECVQDMDHENMFWYRQDPGLGLRLIYFSYDVKMKEKGDIPEGYSVSREKKERFSLILESASTNQTSMYLCASSPPQGTEQYFGPGTRLTVT.

The CDR3 DNA follows: TGTGCCACCAGTGACCAGACAGGGGGCTACTATGGCTACACCTTC. It is translated as CATSDQTGGYYGYTF. V is TRBV24-1 and J is TRBJ1-2, with 10 bases lining up with TRBD1. The junction had 4 bases not matched to a gene; V was cut back by 4 bases and J by 3 bases. Germline CDR1 reads KGHDR; CDR2 reads SFDVKD. The CDR3 consists of 15 residues.

The chain is built from TRBV4-3 and TRBJ2-1; 8 nucleotides line up with TRBD2. This CDR3 contains 19 residues. Germline V CDR1 and CDR2: LGHNA, YSLEER. The trim removed 2 bases at V and 0 bases at J, leaving 12 bases unmatched. This CDR3 reads CASSQYTPGGGTSYNEQFF. CDR3 bases: TGCGCCAGCAGCCAATACACCCCGGGGGGGGGAACCTCCTACAATGAGCAGTTCTTC.

The chain uses TRBV19 and TRBJ2-7; D not resolved. The CDR3 runs 14 residues. V was trimmed by 6 bases and J by 7 bases, leaving 19 bases between them. Germline lookup yields CDR1 LNHDA and CDR2 SQIVND (reference sequence). Here the CDR3 reads CASREHGGGREQYF. CDR3 sequence (DNA): TGTGCCAGTAGGGAGCACGGCGGTGGTAGGGAGCAGTACTTC.

This chain connects TRBV11-2 to TRBJ2-7; D may be TRBD2 (7 bases). Germline V gene sequence: CDR1 SGHAT, CDR2 FQNNGV. V was trimmed by 4 bases and J by 0 bases, leaving 10 bases between them. The CDR3 extends over 14 amino acids. The CDR3 sequence: CASSWEGDSYEQYF. The CDR3 coding sequence is TGTGCCAGCAGCTGGGAGGGGGACTCCTACGAGCAGTACTTC.